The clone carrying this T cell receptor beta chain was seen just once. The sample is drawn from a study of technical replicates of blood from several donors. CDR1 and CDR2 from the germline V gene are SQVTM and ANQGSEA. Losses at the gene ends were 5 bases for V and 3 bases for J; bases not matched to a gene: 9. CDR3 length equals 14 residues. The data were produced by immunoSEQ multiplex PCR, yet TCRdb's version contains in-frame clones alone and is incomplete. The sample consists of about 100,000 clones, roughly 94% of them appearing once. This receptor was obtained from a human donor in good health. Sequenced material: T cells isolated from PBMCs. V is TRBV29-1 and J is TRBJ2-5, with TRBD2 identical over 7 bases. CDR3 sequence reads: CSVRITGLEETQYF. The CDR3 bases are TGCAGCGTTCGAATTACCGGACTAGAAGAGACCCAGTACTTC. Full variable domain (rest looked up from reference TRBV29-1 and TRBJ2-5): SAVISQKPSRDICQRGTSLTIQCQVDSQVTMMFWYRQQPGQSLTLIATANQGSEATYESGFVIDKFPISRPNLTFSTLTVSNMSPEDSSIYLCSVRITGLEETQYFGPGTRLLVL.